The next 16 T cell receptor beta chains were all read from a single sample in a study of blood T cell repertoires in COVID-19. This table comes from immunoSEQ multiplex PCR, and its TCRdb copy is limited to in-frame clones, with some not included. The sample has some 90,000 clones, about four fifths seen once; the top ten hold roughly 19%. Material: peripheral blood. Source of these receptors: a human donor in a cohort sampled during active COVID-19.

This chain connects TRBV4-2 to TRBJ2-2; 7 nucleotides line up with TRBD1. The germline CDR1 and CDR2 sequences are LGHNA and YNFKEQ. The CDR3 is made up of 16 amino acids. Germline trimming cut 4 bases from V and 2 bases from J; bases unmatched to any gene: 7. CDR3 residues: CASSPPTGINTGELFF. The CDR3 DNA reads as TGTGCCAGCAGCCCCCCGACAGGGATCAACACCGGGGAGCTGTTTTTT.

The V and J genes are TRBV19 and TRBJ2-7; 7 bases are shared with TRBD2. The germline gives CDR1 LNHDA, CDR2 SQIVND (reference sequence). V shed 1 base, J shed 4 bases, and the junction held 4 bases outside the gene matches. The CDR3 spans 14 residues. The CDR3 DNA reads TGTGCCAGTAGTATAGGCGGGAGAGAATACGAGCAGTACTTC. This gives the protein CASSIGGREYEQYF.

With respect to this clone: This same CDR3 is encoded by further DNA sequences in the sample. This chain joins TRBV28 and TRBJ2-7, with TRBD2 as a possible D gene (5 bases). The V gene lost 6 bases and the J gene lost 6 bases, with 15 bases spanning the gap. Germline CDR1 MDHEN, CDR2 SYDVKM. The CDR3 has 13 residues. Here the CDR3 reads CASREVALGEQYF. Written as DNA, the CDR3 is TGTGCCAGCAGGGAAGTAGCGCTAGGCGAGCAGTACTTC.

The chain employs TRBV6-5 and TRBJ2-5, with 7 bases that match TRBD2. V shed 4 bases, J shed 0 bases, and the junction held 5 bases outside the gene matches. The CDR3 has 15 residues. The germline V gene encodes CDR1 MNHEY and CDR2 SVGAGI. The CDR3 coding sequence is TGTGCCAGCAGTTCCGGGCGGGAGTACCAAGAGACCCAGTACTTC. Translation gives CASSSGREYQETQYF.

The chain employs TRBV6-5 and TRBJ1-1; no clear D. CDR1 MNHEY and CDR2 SVGAGI come from the germline V gene. The V end was cut by 7 bases, the J end by 5 bases, with 17 bases between. This CDR3 is 14 amino acids long. CDR3: CASTLNRGRTEAFF. The CDR3 nucleotides are TGTGCCAGCACCCTGAACCGAGGAAGGACTGAAGCTTTCTTT.

The gene calls are TRBV6-5 and TRBJ2-7, with D perhaps TRBD2 (6 bases). V was shortened by 7 bases and J by 3 bases, with 13 bases between the two germline ends. The CDR3 is made up of 13 amino acids. Germline assignment: CDR1 MNHEY and CDR2 SVGAGI. The CDR3 reads CASTIGRDYEQYF. DNA for the CDR3: TGTGCCAGCACGATCGGGCGGGACTACGAGCAGTACTTC.

The rearrangement joins TRBV3-1 (or the pseudogene TRBV3-2) to TRBJ2-7; possibly TRBD2 for D (6 bases). CDR1 and CDR2 from the germline V gene are LGHDT and YNNKEL (reference sequence). The CDR3 sequence is 13 residues long. Trimming stripped 3 bases from V and 7 bases from J, with 13 bases between. Here the CDR3 reads CASSQGTDREQYF. CDR3 sequence (DNA): TGTGCCAGCAGCCAGGGGACTGATCGAGAGCAGTACTTC.

To note about this clone: Other DNA sequences from this sample encode an identical CDR3 as well. The rearrangement links TRBV11-2 to TRBJ2-5; D call uncertain. The germline V gene encodes CDR1 SGHAT and CDR2 FQNNGV. This CDR3 contains 12 residues. The germline V and J ends were trimmed by 4 bases and 0 bases, with 3 bases remaining between them. CDR3 amino acids: CASSSYQETQYF. In DNA, the CDR3 is TGTGCCAGCAGCTCATACCAAGAGACCCAGTACTTC.

The V and J genes are TRBV6-5 and TRBJ1-4, with D hard to call. Germline assignment: CDR1 MNHEY and CDR2 SVGAGI. Trimming took off 0 bases at V and 5 bases at J, with 7 bases between the two ends. This CDR3 comprises 14 residues. CDR3 loop: CASSYSAENEKLFF. CDR3 sequence (DNA): TGTGCCAGCAGTTACTCGGCGGAAAATGAAAAACTGTTTTTT.

The genes are TRBV5-1 and TRBJ2-7; TRBD2 agrees at 9 bases. Trimming cost V 4 bases and J 3 bases; bases outside gene matches: 11. The CDR3 loop spans 16 amino acids. Looked up from germline, CDR1 is SGHRS and CDR2 is YFSETQ. CDR3 region: CASSRALTSGDYEQYF. CDR3 nucleotide sequence: TGCGCCAGCAGCCGGGCCCTGACTAGCGGCGACTACGAGCAGTACTTC.

This chain connects TRBV28 to TRBJ2-7, with D perhaps matching TRBD2 (6 bases). Trimming took 5 bases from V and 4 from J, leaving 15 bases between them. The CDR3 runs to 14 residues. The V gene's germline CDR1 is MDHEN and CDR2 SYDVKM. CDR3 amino acids: CASSRLEQFYEQYF. Written as DNA, the CDR3 is TGTGCCAGCAGTCGACTAGAGCAGTTTTACGAGCAGTACTTC. The variable domain in full, completed from reference TRBV28 and TRBJ2-7, reads DVKVTQSSRYLVKRTGEKVFLECVQDMDHENMFWYRQDPGLGLRLIYFSYDVKMKEKGDIPEGYSVSREKKERFSLILESASTNQTSMYLCASSRLEQFYEQYFGPGTRLTVT.

This sequence joins TRBV15 and TRBJ2-7; D might be TRBD2 (7 bases). CDR3 size: 18 residues. The germline CDR1 and CDR2 sequences are LNHNV and YYDKDF (reference sequence). The V end was cut by 0 bases, the J end by 4 bases, with 22 bases between. CDR3 protein: CATSRDRGGGVLTYEQYF. The CDR3 DNA reads as TGTGCCACCAGCAGAGATAGGGGGGGCGGGGTATTGACTTACGAGCAGTACTTC. The full variable domain, completed using reference TRBV15 and TRBJ2-7, is DAMVIQNPRYQVTQFGKPVTLSCSQTLNHNVMYWYQQKSSQAPKLLFHYYDKDFNNEADTPDNFQSRRPNTSFCFLDIRSPGLGDTAMYLCATSRDRGGGVLTYEQYFGPGTRLTVT.

The chain couples TRBV3-1 (or the pseudogene TRBV3-2) to TRBJ2-7, with a weak D call TRBD2 (6 bases). V was cut by 6 bases and J by 0 bases, with 12 bases left in between. This CDR3 is built from 14 residues. CDR1 LGHDT and CDR2 YNNKEL come from the germline V gene (reference sequence). The CDR3 sequence is CASSHPGSSYEQYF. As DNA, the CDR3 is TGTGCCAGCAGTCATCCCGGGAGCTCCTACGAGCAGTACTTC.

The chain is built from TRBV7-8 and TRBJ1-1, with D perhaps matching TRBD1 (6 bases). V lost 5 bases and J lost 2, with 9 bases in between. The CDR3 covers 13 residues. The V gene's germline CDR1 is SGHVS and CDR2 FQNEAQ. As DNA, the CDR3 is TGTGCCAGCAGCCCGACAGGTAACACTGAAGCTTTCTTT. Amino acid sequence: CASSPTGNTEAFF.

The rearrangement joins TRBV19 to TRBJ2-7; 7 nucleotides line up with TRBD1. The V gene end was trimmed by 5 bases and the J gene end by 2 bases; junction bases not matched to a gene: 6. Germline V lookup: CDR1 LNHDA, CDR2 SQIVND (reference sequence). This CDR3 comprises 14 residues. This chain's CDR3 is CASSPTGFTYEQYF. For the CDR3, the DNA is TGTGCCAGTAGTCCGACAGGGTTCACCTACGAGCAGTACTTC.

This clone was picked up a small number of times. Written as DNA, the CDR3 is TGTGCCTGGAGGTTTTACAGGGATAACACTGAAGCTTTCTTT. Its translation is CAWRFYRDNTEAFF. J is TRBJ1-1 and V is TRBV30; D possibly corresponds to TRBD1 (6 bases). V shed 3 bases and J shed 2 bases, with 13 bases lying between them. The germline V gene has CDR1 GTSNPN and CDR2 SVGIG (reference sequence). CDR3 size: 14 residues.